What follows are 32 T cell receptor beta chains derived from one specimen sequenced in a study of read filtering for tumor transcriptome and immune sequencing. Molecular barcoded adaptors covering alpha/delta and beta/gamma chains were used on roughly 370 ng RNA. TCRdb itself ran the reads through MiXCR, one entry per CDR3 protein. This sample has around 140,000 distinct CDR3 sequences, with about 13% found just once. Sequenced input: a population of CD138-negative cells sorted from bone marrow. The source of these receptors is a donor at least 40 years old with multiple myeloma.

The gene calls are TRBV21-1 and TRBJ1-2; TRBD1, as called in the table, went unchecked against the DNA. TRBV21-1 is listed as a pseudogene. The CDR3 has 14 amino acids. The DNA of the CDR3 is TGTGCCAGCAGCAAAAGTGACAGGAACTATGGCTACACCTTC. Translated: CASSKSDRNYGYTF.

About this clonotype itself: A far larger clone is just one base off, so this is likely a read error. The V and J genes are TRBV7-3 and TRBJ1-5; D is ambiguous. Germline loops: CDR1 SGHTA, CDR2 FQGTGA. The CDR3 has 15 residues. The CDR3 nucleotides read TGTGCCAGCAGTCCCCAAACCGGGAGCAATCAGCCCCGGCATTTT. Its protein product is CASSPQTGSNQPRHF.

This clonotype was seen at least ten times. V and J are TRBV5-1 and TRBJ2-1; 8 bases are a match to TRBD2. Trimming removed 2 bases from V and 5 bases from J; junction bases left unmatched: 6. The CDR3 contains 15 residues. Germline V lookup: CDR1 SGHRS, CDR2 YFSETQ. The CDR3: CASSFSGRGHNEQFF. The CDR3 DNA reads TGCGCCAGCAGCTTCTCCGGGAGGGGTCACAATGAGCAGTTCTTC.

This clonotype appeared a few times. The chain recombines TRBV5-1 with TRBJ2-1; TRBD2 matches at 7 bases. J was trimmed by 8 bases and V by 4 bases; bases with no gene match: 12. The CDR3 is 15 amino acids. Germline V gene data show CDR1 as SGHRS and CDR2 as YFSETQ. The CDR3 DNA is TGCGCCAGCAGCCCCGTGGTAGCGGGTCAATATGAGCAGTTCTTC. As protein: CASSPVVAGQYEQFF.

This clonotype was observed a handful of times. The genes are TRBV24-1 and TRBJ2-3; 11 bases line up with TRBD2. The CDR3 loop spans 16 amino acids. The V and J ends lost 4 bases and 4 bases, in that order; junction bases with no gene match: 6. Per germline, CDR1 KGHDR and CDR2 SFDVKD. For the CDR3, the DNA is TGTGCCACCAGTGAAAGCCTAGCGGGAGGCTCAGATACGCAGTATTTT. Amino acid sequence: CATSESLAGGSDTQYF.

This clonotype was seen a few times. The CDR3 protein is CASSYTQGAGETQYF. CDR3 in DNA: TGTGCCAGCAGTTATACACAGGGGGCCGGGGAGACCCAGTACTTC. The chain employs TRBV6-6 and TRBJ2-5, with 9 bases that match TRBD1. The V gene end was trimmed by 3 bases and the J gene end by 5 bases; junction bases not matched to a gene: 7. This CDR3 contains 15 residues. Germline V gives CDR1 MNHNY, CDR2 SVGAGI (reference sequence).

In its sample, this clonotype was seen many times. The chain couples TRBV10-1 to TRBJ1-5; D is uncertain. CDR3 length: 13 amino acids. CDR1 and CDR2 from the germline V gene are WNHNN and SYGVQD (reference sequence). The V gene lost 0 bases and the J gene lost 4 bases, with 4 bases spanning the gap. The CDR3 spells CASSESVNQPQHF. The CDR3 coding sequence is TGCGCCAGCAGTGAGTCGGTTAATCAGCCCCAGCATTTT.

Comments on this clonotype: This may come from a read error, since a much larger clone is one base off. This chain joins TRBV6-6 and TRBJ2-3; weak D call: TRBD2 (7 bases). The CDR3 consists of 16 residues. V lost 5 bases and J lost 1, with 16 bases in between. Germline values: CDR1 MNHNY, CDR2 SVGAGI (reference sequence). CDR3 sequence reads: CASSGGGGRGTDTQYF. CDR3 nucleotide sequence: TGTGCCAGCAGTGGAGGGGGGGGTCGTGGCACAGATACGCAGTATTTT.

This clonotype came up many times. This sequence joins TRBV10-3 and TRBJ2-2; D not certain. Between the trimmed V and J ends, which lost 11 bases and 3 bases, there was a span of 13 bases. Germline values: CDR1 ENHRY, CDR2 SYGVKD. This CDR3 comprises 13 residues. The CDR3 region has the DNA TGTGCCTCTTCGGCGGCCTACACCGGGGAGCTGTTTTTT. This codes for CASSAAYTGELFF.

This clonotype was counted at least ten times. DNA of the CDR3: TGCAGCGTTCCCGGACTAGCGGGAGGACCCTACGAGCAGTACTTC. Translation gives CSVPGLAGGPYEQYF. The chain uses TRBV29-1 and TRBJ2-7, with TRBD2 matching over 14 bases. CDR3 length: 15 residues. Germline V gene lookup returns CDR1 SQVTM and CDR2 ANQGSEA. V was pared by 5 bases and J by 2 bases, with 5 bases of the junction left unmatched.

In this sample, this clonotype turned up many times. The chain combines TRBV5-6 with TRBJ2-1, with a weak D call TRBD2 (5 bases). Trimming pared 1 base from V and 0 bases from J, leaving 14 bases between. CDR3 size: 17 residues. CDR1 is SGHDT and CDR2 is YYEEEE in the germline V gene. CDR3 amino acids: CASSLYGGLSSYNEQFF. CDR3 DNA sequence: TGTGCCAGCAGCTTGTACGGCGGGCTAAGCTCCTACAATGAGCAGTTCTTC. Filled out from reference TRBV5-6 and TRBJ2-1, the complete variable domain reads DAGVTQSPTHLIKTRGQQVTLRCSPKSGHDTVSWYQQALGQGPQFIFQYYEEEERQRGNFPDRFSGHQFPNYSSELNVNALLLGDSALYLCASSLYGGLSSYNEQFFGPGTRLTVL.

In its sample, this clonotype was seen many times. V and J are TRBV9 and TRBJ2-1; a possible D gene is TRBD2 (5 bases). Trimming removed 0 bases at V and 4 bases at J, with 11 bases between. CDR1 is SGDLS and CDR2 is YYNGEE in the germline V gene. CDR3 length: 15 residues. This chain's CDR3 is CASSVGLAPYNEQFF. The CDR3, as DNA: TGTGCCAGCAGCGTAGGGTTAGCGCCATACAATGAGCAGTTCTTC.

This clonotype was counted ten times or more. The V and J genes are TRBV30 and TRBJ2-1, with D tentatively TRBD2 (5 bases). Per germline, CDR1 GTSNPN and CDR2 SVGIG (reference sequence). V gave up 0 bases and J gave up 8 bases, with 20 bases separating them. The CDR3 runs to 16 residues. CDR3 DNA: TGTGCCTGGAGTGTAAGAATGACGGGGTTTTTGGATGAGCAGTTCTTC. It codes for CAWSVRMTGFLDEQFF.

This clonotype appeared many times. The chain joins TRBV6-5 to TRBJ1-1; tentatively, D is TRBD1 (6 bases). With 5 bases removed from V and 3 bases from J, the gap between germline ends came to 16 bases. The CDR3 sequence is 15 residues long. Germline loops: CDR1 MNHEY, CDR2 SVGAGI. CDR3 DNA sequence: TGTGCCAGCAGTCTTTCGGGACAAGGGGACACTGAAGCTTTCTTT. Residues: CASSLSGQGDTEAFF.

This clonotype was seen ten or more times. The V call is TRBV11-2, the J call TRBJ2-7; weak D call: TRBD2 (5 bases). CDR3 length equals 13 residues. V lost 2 bases to trimming and J lost 2 bases, with 7 bases between them. Germline CDR1 is SGHAT and CDR2 is FQNNGV. The CDR3, as DNA: TGTGCCAGCAGCTTATCCGGGGCCTACGAGCAGTACTTC. It codes for CASSLSGAYEQYF.

This clonotype was detected only once. This clone may be a read error of a much larger clone one base away. The J gene is TRBJ2-5, the V gene TRBV3-1; unclear D gene. Germline assignment: CDR1 LGHDT and CDR2 YNNKEL (reference sequence). The V gene lost 0 bases and the J gene lost 2 bases, with 19 bases spanning the gap. The CDR3 has 18 amino acids. The CDR3: CASSQDLSVSSVQETQYF. The CDR3 nucleotides are TGTGCCAGCAGCCAAGATCTATCGGTGTCATCAGTACAAGAGACCCAGTACTTC.

The chain recombines TRBV7-2 with TRBJ1-1; D unclear. Germline V CDR1 and CDR2: SGHTA, FQGNSA. Trimming removed 5 bases at V and 11 bases at J, with 9 bases between. The CDR3 is made up of 10 amino acids. This CDR3 reads CASSVVSAFF. CDR3 DNA sequence: TGTGCCAGCAGCGTCGTTTCGGCTTTCTTT.

This clonotype was seen more than once but under ten times. This sequence joins TRBV24-1 and TRBJ1-1; D ambiguous. V dropped 3 bases and J dropped 7 bases, with 17 bases sitting between them. CDR1 is KGHDR and CDR2 is SFDVKD in the germline V gene. This CDR3 has 15 amino acids. The CDR3 DNA is TGTGCCACCAGTGATGGGGATCGGAGGGATGGTGAAGCTTTCTTT. Its translation is CATSDGDRRDGEAFF.

Of note for this clonotype: A read error is possible here, since a much larger clone lies one base away. The V call is TRBV7-3, the J call TRBJ2-1, with D perhaps matching TRBD2 (5 bases). Germline values: CDR1 SGHTA, CDR2 FQGTGA. The CDR3 spans 17 residues. The CDR3 spells CASSLGPPRNDYNGQFF. The CDR3 DNA sequence: TGTGCCAGCAGCTTAGGACCACCTCGTAATGACTACAATGGGCAGTTCTTC.

There are many counts of this clonotype. The chain carries TRBV7-9 and TRBJ2-1, with 12 bases aligning to TRBD2. V lost 2 bases and J lost 8; bases outside the gene matches: 4. This CDR3 has 15 amino acids. In germline, CDR1 is SEHNR, CDR2 FQNEAQ (reference sequence). CDR3 sequence (DNA): TGTGCCAGCAGCTTACTAGCGGGAGGGCGGGATGAGCAGTTCTTC. It translates to CASSLLAGGRDEQFF.

As to this clonotype: One base away lies a much larger clone, so this may be a sequencing read error. The J gene is TRBJ2-7, the V gene TRBV7-8, with a possible D match to TRBD1 (5 bases). Germline values: CDR1 SGHVS, CDR2 FQNEAQ. The length of the CDR3 is 12 residues. CDR3 DNA: TGTGCCAGCAGCCACCAGGGTTACGAGCCGTACTTC. This translates into CASSHQGYEPYF.

In this sample, this clonotype turned up many times. The chain is built from TRBV29-1 and TRBJ2-2; weak D call: TRBD1 (6 bases). Per germline, CDR1 SQVTM and CDR2 ANQGSEA. V was pared by 4 bases and J by 2 bases, with 11 bases between. The CDR3 runs to 14 residues. CDR3: CSVGKGDNTGELFF. The DNA of the CDR3 is TGCAGCGTTGGAAAGGGGGATAACACCGGGGAGCTGTTTTTT.

This clonotype was found many times. This sequence joins TRBV20-1 and TRBJ2-7; D uncertain. V shed 5 bases and J shed 6 bases, with 17 bases lying between them. The CDR3 loop spans 13 amino acids. Germline lookup yields CDR1 DFQATT and CDR2 SNEGSKA (reference sequence). The CDR3 region is CSAVIPPAGEQYF. The CDR3 DNA follows: TGCAGTGCTGTGATACCTCCAGCTGGCGAGCAGTACTTC.

CDR3 coding DNA: TGCAGTGTTCTCCGGGACCAAAACATTCAGTACTTC. Amino acids: CSVLRDQNIQYF. The V call is TRBV20-1, the J call TRBJ2-4; D may correspond to TRBD1 or TRBD2 (5 bases each). Germline V lookup: CDR1 DFQATT, CDR2 SNEGSKA (reference sequence). The CDR3 is 12 amino acids. V lost 7 bases to trimming and J lost 5 bases, with 12 bases between them.

This clonotype has only one observation. This sequence may be a read error, since a much larger clone differs from it by one base. The rearrangement joins TRBV6-2 or TRBV6-3 to TRBJ2-7, with D tentatively TRBD1 (6 bases). Germline lookup yields CDR1 MNHEY and CDR2 SVGEGT. This CDR3 has 13 residues. V lost 8 bases to trimming and J lost 5 bases, with 16 bases between them. The DNA for the CDR3 is TGTGCCAGCGGCCCCGGGACACGGGACGAGCAGTACTTC. Translated: CASGPGTRDEQYF.

In this sample, this clonotype turned up many times. The chain couples TRBV19 to TRBJ2-1; 11 bases are a match to TRBD2. Germline V gene lookup returns CDR1 LNHDA and CDR2 SQIVND (reference sequence). The CDR3 covers 13 residues. J lost 13 bases, V lost 9 bases, and 11 bases had no gene match. The CDR3 loop reads CASNSGRGSIQFF. The CDR3 nucleotides are TGTGCCAGCAATAGCGGGAGGGGCTCCATCCAGTTCTTC.

Ten or more counts support this clonotype. The chain has TRBV5-1 and TRBJ2-1, with TRBD1 as a possible D gene (5 bases). The CDR3 has 16 amino acids. V lost 4 bases to trimming and J lost 8 bases, with 22 bases between them. CDR1 SGHRS and CDR2 YFSETQ come from the germline V gene. The CDR3 DNA reads TGCGCCAGCAGCCAAGACCTGACAAAGGGGTACGATGAGCAGTTCTTC. It translates to CASSQDLTKGYDEQFF.

This clonotype occurred many times. The genes are TRBV24-1 and TRBJ2-7, with 9 bases fitting TRBD1. The CDR3 is made up of 15 amino acids. After removal of 4 bases from V and 5 bases from J, the junction contained 8 bases not matched to a gene. Germline V CDR1 and CDR2: KGHDR, SFDVKD. In DNA, the CDR3 is TGTGCCACCAGTGACACGGACAGGGGCAGCAACGAGCAGTACTTC. It yields the protein CATSDTDRGSNEQYF.

This clonotype was detected ten times or more. The V gene is TRBV6-5, the J gene TRBJ2-5; TRBD2 matches at 9 bases. Germline V lookup: CDR1 MNHEY, CDR2 SVGAGI. This CDR3 is built from 15 residues. Trimming cost V 5 bases and J 5 bases; bases outside gene matches: 9. The CDR3 sequence: CASSSGSAGGETQYF. In nucleotides, the CDR3 is TGTGCCAGCAGTAGCGGGAGCGCGGGAGGGGAGACCCAGTACTTC.

This clonotype has at least ten counts. The V gene is TRBV12-3 or TRBV12-4, the J gene TRBJ2-1; TRBD2 matches 7 bases. The CDR3 totals 15 residues. Trimming at V came to 6 bases and at J to 2 bases, leaving 7 bases not matched to a gene. CDR3 protein: CASSLGGKPYNEQFF. The CDR3, as DNA: TGTGCCAGCAGCTTGGGGGGGAAACCCTACAATGAGCAGTTCTTC.

This clonotype was seen only a few times. This may stem from a read error, because a much larger clone lies one nucleotide away. This sequence joins TRBV6-1 and TRBJ2-1; D perhaps matches TRBD2 (6 bases). The CDR3 consists of 15 residues. Looked up from germline, CDR1 is MNHNS and CDR2 is SASEGT. CDR3 amino acids: CASRIDGSSYNGQFF. The CDR3 DNA sequence: TGTGCCAGCAGGATTGACGGGAGCTCCTACAATGGGCAGTTCTTC.

This clonotype was observed many times. The rearrangement joins TRBV5-8 to TRBJ2-7; D is ambiguous. V was cut by 0 bases and J by 3 bases, with 13 bases left in between. CDR3 length: 15 residues. Germline V gene data show CDR1 as SGHTS and CDR2 as YDEGEE. The CDR3 DNA reads as TGTGCCAGCAGCTTGGATTTAGGGTTGAGCTACGAGCAGTACTTC. This sequence encodes CASSLDLGLSYEQYF.